This TCR beta chain derives from a study of blood T cell repertoires in COVID-19. In the study overall: PBMCs, B-cell-depleted T cells, or T cells provided the cDNA or gDNA that made up the material.

In the original processing: Estimation of nucleated cell counts relied on the amplification of reference gene primers. Sequencing was performed with immunoSEQ multiplex PCR; in TCRdb, only in-frame clones are kept and a portion is missing. Clone size and the V and J calls come from that table; the DNA yielded D and trimming. The sample lists about 380,000 clones, 88% occurring once. Donors were grouped by their self-reported clinical history. In Cohort 3, a recovered donor had either two negative PCRs, clearance, or symptom resolution. Material for sequencing was PBMCs or T cells enriched from blood (not recorded which). The TCR was taken from a woman aged 18-29 years who had recovered from COVID-19.

CDR3 bases: TGCAGCGTCAGTTCCAGGGGGCGAGAGACCCAGTACTTC. Translating gives CSVSSRGRETQYF. V usage is TRBV29-1 and J usage is TRBJ2-5, with TRBD1 matching 8 bases. The J segment lost 4 bases and the V segment lost 6 bases, leaving 7 bases of the junction unmatched. CDR1 and CDR2 (germline): SQVTM, ANQGSEA. CDR3 size: 13 residues.